The entry below gives a single T cell receptor beta chain sequence along with its context. Its antigen is unknown. This specimen belongs to a study of cytomegalovirus exposure and HLA in healthy donors. Regarding the study as a whole: Sequencing probably produced one cluster of sequence variants that were highly shared. It was assumed in the presence/absence analyses that sequencing depth was roughly uniform across donors. A missense variant in DCLRE1C was later tied to TCR beta V- and J-gene trimming. Most TCR sequences proved rare, with some public TCRs found in many donors.

Germline V gene sequence: CDR1 SGHNT, CDR2 YENEEA. V lost 6 bases to trimming and J lost 6 bases, with 20 bases between them. This CDR3 has 15 residues. PCR involved 60 Vbeta and 13 Jbeta primers. TCRdb keeps only in-frame clones here, not all; method: immunoSEQ multiplex PCR. The sample shows 200,000 to 300,000 clones, roughly 81% of them seen only once. The sample was PBMCs. This TCR was sampled from a woman aged 35 to 49 in good health and CMV-seropositive. The gene calls are TRBV11-3 and TRBJ1-2, with D perhaps matching TRBD1 (6 bases). CDR3 protein: CASRKPGHRGNGYTF. For the CDR3, the DNA is TGTGCCAGCAGGAAACCGGGACACCGTGGAAATGGCTACACCTTC.